This T cell receptor (beta chain) is from a study of blood T cell repertoires in COVID-19. The CDR3 contains 14 residues. Germline V gives CDR1 MNHNY, CDR2 SVGAGI (reference sequence). Trimming pared 8 bases from V and 5 bases from J, leaving 18 bases between. Original handling: Estimation of nucleated cell counts relied on the amplification of reference gene primers. Assay used: immunoSEQ multiplex PCR; TCRdb lists only in-frame clones, some missing. Clonal size and the V and J genes are those of that table, whereas D and trimming came from the DNA. The sample shows about 360,000 clones, 81% of them seen only once.

The chain links TRBV6-6 to TRBJ1-2; D is undetermined. The sequencing sample was made of peripheral blood. The sequence derives from a human donor with acute or convalescent COVID-19. The donor label of this sample is uncertain. The DNA for the CDR3 is TGTGCCAGCTTCGGAGTCGCGGGGAGTTATGGCTACACCTTC. This translates into CASFGVAGSYGYTF.